This is a list of T cell receptor beta chains from one sample in a study of beta chain features in type 1 diabetes. Using immunoSEQ multiplex PCR, the repertoire was profiled, and TCRdb retains in-frame clones only, with some absent. The repertoire holds roughly 170,000 clones, with roughly an eighth as singletons. Sequenced: central memory CD4+ T cells from blood. The receptor source for this set is a woman under 30 in good health. CDR3s include the opening cysteine and the closing phenylalanine or tryptophan. A D gene is named only where the DNA matches it firmly. A clone size is listed for some rows: how often the clone was seen (once, few, many), or a class if it is expanded.

D | J | V | size | DNA | CDR3
TRBD1 | TRBJ2-7 | TRBV5-6 | few | TGTGCCAGCAGTCGGCCGGGACAGGGGACCTACGAGCAGTACTTC | CASSRPGQGTYEQYF
. | TRBJ1-1 | TRBV29-1 | . | TGCAGCGCACAGACAGAGCTTGGCACTGAAGCTTTCTTT | CSAQTELGTEAFF
TRBD2 | TRBJ2-1 | TRBV5-1 | few | TGCGCCAGCAGCTTGGAGTCTAGCGGGAGGCACGCGTTCTTC | CASSLESSGRHAFF
TRBD1 | TRBJ1-1 | TRBV5-4 | . | TGTGCCAGCAGCTCGGGACAGCGGAACACTGAAGCTTTCTTT | CASSSGQRNTEAFF
TRBD2 | TRBJ2-7 | TRBV5-1 | . | TGCGCCAGCAGCACCGGACTAGCGGGAGGGAGCGAGCAGTACTTC | CASSTGLAGGSEQYF
. | TRBJ2-1 | TRBV10-3 | . | TGTGCCATCAGTGATTTCGACAATGAGCAGTTCTTC | CAISDFDNEQFF
. | TRBJ2-7 | TRBV7-2 | . | TGTGCCAGCAGCTTAACGGAGGGCCATATCTACGAGCAGTACTTC | CASSLTEGHIYEQYF
. | TRBJ1-1 | TRBV15 | few | TGTGCCACCAGCAGATCCACAGGGAATGCTTTCTTT | CATSRSTGNAFF
. | TRBJ2-5 | TRBV7-9 | few | TGTGCCAGCAGCTTGGGGGGGGCACAAGAGACCCAGTACTTC | CASSLGGAQETQYF
. | TRBJ1-1 | TRBV27 | few | TGTGCCAGCAGTCCACGGACACTGAACACTGAAGCTTTCTTT | CASSPRTLNTEAFF
TRBD1 | TRBJ1-2 | TRBV6-5 | few | TGTGCCAGCAGTTACTCTGGGAGACAGGGGAACTATGGCTACACCTTC | CASSYSGRQGNYGYTF
TRBD1 | TRBJ1-1 | TRBV16 | few | TGTGCCAGCAGCTATGACAGGGTTCTCACTGAAGCTTTCTTT | CASSYDRVLTEAFF
TRBD1 | TRBJ2-5 | TRBV7-9 | few | TGTGCCAGCAGCCTAGGGACAGCTCAAGAGACCCAGTACTTC | CASSLGTAQETQYF
. | TRBJ1-2 | TRBV28 | . | TGTGCCAGCAGCCGAGCTAACTATGGCTACACCTTC | CASSRANYGYTF
. | TRBJ1-4 | TRBV7-9 | many | TGTGCCAGCGCCTCAGCCGGGGTTCAGCAAAAACTGTTTTTT | CASASAGVQQKLFF
. | TRBJ2-2 | TRBV23-1 | . | TGCGCCAGCAGCCCTTCGCCTATATCGAACACCGGGGAGCTGTTTTTT | CASSPSPISNTGELFF
TRBD1 | TRBJ1-1 | TRBV18 | . | TGTGCCAGCTCACCCCCGGGACAGCACACTGAAGCTTTCTTT | CASSPPGQHTEAFF
TRBD2 | TRBJ2-1 | TRBV28 | . | TGTGCCAGCAGAACTACTAGCGGGGGATCCTACAATGAGCAGTTCTTC | CASRTTSGGSYNEQFF
TRBD1 | TRBJ2-1 | TRBV7-9 | . | TGTGCCAGCAGCCGGGACAGGGGTTCGGGTGAGCAGTTCTTC | CASSRDRGSGEQFF
. | TRBJ2-6 | TRBV25-1 | . | TGTGCCAGCGTCAGGGGCAACTCTGGGGCCAACGTCCTGACTTTC | CASVRGNSGANVLTF
. | TRBJ1-1 | TRBV7-8 | few | TGTGCCAGCAGCTCATTCACCGGGACACCTCGAAATGCTTTCTTT | CASSSFTGTPRNAFF
. | TRBJ2-1 | TRBV25-1 | . | TGTGCCAGCAGTGGACGGGGTTATGAGCAGTTCTTC | CASSGRGYEQFF
. | TRBJ2-1 | TRBV2 | many | TGTGCCAGCAATGGCCGGGAGATCTATGAGCAGTTCTTC | CASNGREIYEQFF
TRBD2 | TRBJ2-5 | TRBV5-4 | . | TGTGCCAGCAGCTTGGACGGGAGGCCAGAGACCCAGTACTTC | CASSLDGRPETQYF
TRBD1 | TRBJ1-1 | TRBV5-1 | few | TGCGCCAGCAGCTTTGCCCGGACAGGGCATATGAACACTGAAGCTTTCTTT | CASSFARTGHMNTEAFF
. | TRBJ2-3 | TRBV7-9 | . | TGTGCCAGCAGCCCGGGGGTCAGCACAGATACGCAGTATTTT | CASSPGVSTDTQYF
. | TRBJ1-2 | TRBV30 | few | TGTGCCTGGGGAACAGGGATAAAATATGGCTACACCTTC | CAWGTGIKYGYTF
. | TRBJ1-1 | TRBV19 | few | TGTGCCAGTAGTAGTCAGGGAGGGGCCACTGAAGCTTTCTTT | CASSSQGGATEAFF
. | TRBJ1-1 | TRBV5-6 | . | TGTGCCAGCAGCCCACGGACGAGGGTAGCAGAAGCTTTCTTT | CASSPRTRVAEAFF
TRBD2 | TRBJ2-7 | TRBV5-4 | . | TGTGCCAGCAGCGTAGCGGGAGGGGCAATGTACGAGCAGTACTTC | CASSVAGGAMYEQYF
TRBD2 | TRBJ2-7 | TRBV4-3 | . | TGCGCCAGCAGCCAATCCTCCGGAGCGGGAGAGGTTTCCGCGCAGTACTTC | CASSQSSGAGEVSAQYF
TRBD1 | TRBJ2-3 | TRBV11-3 | . | TGTGCCAGCAGCCCAGGGGGTTGGGGTACGCAGTATTTT | CASSPGGWGTQYF
TRBD2 | TRBJ2-5 | TRBV14 | . | TGTGCCAGCAGCCAAGATCAGACTAGCGGGAGTGGGACCCAGTACTTC | CASSQDQTSGSGTQYF
TRBD2 | TRBJ2-5 | TRBV5-5 | few | TGTGCCAGCAGCTTGCCCCTAGCGGGGCCACAAGAGACCCAGTACTTC | CASSLPLAGPQETQYF
TRBD2 | TRBJ2-3 | TRBV5-1 | . | TGCGCCAGCAGCGCCGGGACTAGCGGCACAGATACGCAGTATTTT | CASSAGTSGTDTQYF
TRBD1 | TRBJ2-7 | TRBV28 | few | TGTGCCAGCAGGACAGGGGCCCGCGACGAGCAGTACTTC | CASRTGARDEQYF
. | TRBJ2-5 | TRBV7-3 | few | TGTGCCAGCAGCCCGACAGGAGCCCAAGAGACCCAGTACTTC | CASSPTGAQETQYF
. | TRBJ2-2 | TRBV15 | few | TGTGCCACCAGCAGAGCTTTCACGGCGGGATCGGGCACCGGGGAGCTGTTTTTT | CATSRAFTAGSGTGELFF
TRBD1 | TRBJ1-4 | TRBV7-2 | few | TGTGCCAGCAGCTCACAGGGGACGGGTAATGAAAAACTGTTTTTT | CASSSQGTGNEKLFF
. | TRBJ2-3 | TRBV28 | few | TGTGCCAGCAGTTCGGATACAGGGCCCGGTACGCAGTATTTT | CASSSDTGPGTQYF
TRBD2 | TRBJ2-3 | TRBV4-1 | few | TGCGCCAGCAGCCGAGAAGCGGGAGGGGAGACAGATACGCAGTATTTT | CASSREAGGETDTQYF
. | TRBJ2-3 | TRBV4-2 | . | TGTGCCAGCAGAAAACAACAGGCTCCAGGCACAGATACGCAGTATTTT | CASRKQQAPGTDTQYF
TRBD1 | TRBJ1-5 | TRBV30 | . | TGTGCCTGGAGCGTCTACTCTAGGGGGCTGGGCAATCAGCCCCAGCATTTT | CAWSVYSRGLGNQPQHF
. | TRBJ2-7 | TRBV19 | . | TGTGCCAGTAGTATAGACTTCGCGGACAGCTCCTACGAGCAGTACTTC | CASSIDFADSSYEQYF
. | TRBJ1-5 | TRBV2 | . | TGTGCCAGCAGTGAAGGTGGAGCCAGCAATCAGCCCCAGCATTTT | CASSEGGASNQPQHF
. | TRBJ2-5 | TRBV7-2 | . | TGTGCCAGCAGCGAGAACCAAGAGACCCAGTACTTC | CASSENQETQYF
. | TRBJ2-7 | TRBV30 | . | TGTGCCTGGAGCTATGCCTACGAGCAGTACTTC | CAWSYAYEQYF
TRBD2 | TRBJ2-3 | TRBV5-6 | . | TGTGCCAGCAGCTTCACTAGCGAAGATACGCAGTATTTT | CASSFTSEDTQYF
TRBD2 | TRBJ2-3 | TRBV7-8 | few | TGTGCCAGCAGCTTAGGTGGTGGGAGGGCGGATACGCAGTATTTT | CASSLGGGRADTQYF
TRBD1 | TRBJ1-2 | TRBV6-5 | . | TGTGCCAGCAGTGGGACAGGGGGCTATGGCTACACCTTC | CASSGTGGYGYTF
. | TRBJ1-5 | TRBV15 | few | TGTGCCACCAGCATCTCGGCGGAGAGAGGTCAGCCCCAGCATTTT | CATSISAERGQPQHF
TRBD2 | TRBJ2-3 | TRBV30 | . | TGTGCCTGGAAAACTAGCGGAAGCACAGATACGCAGTATTTT | CAWKTSGSTDTQYF
. | TRBJ1-5 | TRBV7-9 | . | TGTGCCAGCAGTTACAGTGGTAATCAGCCCCAGCATTTT | CASSYSGNQPQHF